This TCR beta chain was found in a study of blood T cell repertoires in COVID-19. Turning to the study itself: PBMCs, B-cell-depleted T cells, or T cells provided the cDNA or gDNA that made up the material.

This CDR3 is built from 17 residues. V lost 2 bases and J lost 0, with 17 bases in between. CDR1 is WNHNN, CDR2 SYGVQD, per germline (reference sequence). Methods used by the authors: Using reference gene primer amplification, nucleated cell counts were estimated. The protocol was immunoSEQ multiplex PCR, while the TCRdb copy is restricted to in-frame clones and leaves out a portion. That table gives V, J and clone size, and the DNA gave D and trimming. This table holds 60,000 to 85,000 clones, 70% to 90% found once. This clonotype was obtained from a woman aged 55-69 years with acute or convalescent COVID-19. The chain links TRBV10-1 to TRBJ2-7; D might be TRBD2 (6 bases). The sample taken for sequencing was peripheral blood. The CDR3 loop reads CASSETRLAPGSYEQYF. CDR3 nucleotide sequence: TGCGCCAGCAGTGAGACCCGCCTAGCGCCCGGCTCCTACGAGCAGTACTTC.